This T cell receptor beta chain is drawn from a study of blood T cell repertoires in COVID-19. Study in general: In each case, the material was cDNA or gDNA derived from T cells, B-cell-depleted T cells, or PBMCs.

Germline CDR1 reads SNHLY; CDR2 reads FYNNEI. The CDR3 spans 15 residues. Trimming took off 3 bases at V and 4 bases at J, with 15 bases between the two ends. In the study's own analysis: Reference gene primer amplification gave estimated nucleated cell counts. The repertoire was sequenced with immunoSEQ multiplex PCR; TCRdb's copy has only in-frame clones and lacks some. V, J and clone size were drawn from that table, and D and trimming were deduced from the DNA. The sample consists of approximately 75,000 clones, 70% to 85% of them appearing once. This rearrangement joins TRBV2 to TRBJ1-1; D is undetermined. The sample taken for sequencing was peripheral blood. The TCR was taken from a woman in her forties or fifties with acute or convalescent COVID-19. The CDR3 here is CASSDSRRVRTEAFF. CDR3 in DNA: TGTGCCAGCAGTGATAGTAGGAGGGTCCGCACTGAAGCTTTCTTT.